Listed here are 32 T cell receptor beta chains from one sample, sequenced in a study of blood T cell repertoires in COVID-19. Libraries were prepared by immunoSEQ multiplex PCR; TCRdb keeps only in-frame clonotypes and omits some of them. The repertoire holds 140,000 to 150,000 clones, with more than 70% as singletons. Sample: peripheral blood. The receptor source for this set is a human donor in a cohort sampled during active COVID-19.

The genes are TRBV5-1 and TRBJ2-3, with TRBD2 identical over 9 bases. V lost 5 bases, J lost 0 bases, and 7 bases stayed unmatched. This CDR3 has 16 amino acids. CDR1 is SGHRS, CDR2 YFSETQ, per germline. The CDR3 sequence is CASRGLTSGSTDTQYF. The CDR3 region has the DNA TGCGCCAGCAGGGGCCTCACTAGCGGGAGCACAGATACGCAGTATTTT.

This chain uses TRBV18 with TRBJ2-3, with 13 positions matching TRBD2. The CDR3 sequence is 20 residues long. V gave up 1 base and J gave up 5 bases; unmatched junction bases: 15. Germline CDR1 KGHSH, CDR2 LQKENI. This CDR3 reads CASSPLPQTGLAGVVDTQYF. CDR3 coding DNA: TGTGCCAGCTCACCACTACCACAAACCGGACTAGCGGGGGTGGTAGATACGCAGTATTTT.

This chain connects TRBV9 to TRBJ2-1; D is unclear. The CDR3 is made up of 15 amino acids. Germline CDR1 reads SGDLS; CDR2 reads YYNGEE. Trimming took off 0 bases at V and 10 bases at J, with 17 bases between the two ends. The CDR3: CASSVGTTYMEEQFF. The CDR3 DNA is TGTGCCAGCAGCGTAGGAACGACTTATATGGAGGAGCAGTTCTTC. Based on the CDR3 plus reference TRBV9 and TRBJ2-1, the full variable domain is DSGVTQTPKHLITATGQRVTLRCSPRSGDLSVYWYQQSLDQGLQFLIQYYNGEERAKGNILERFSAQQFPDLHSELNLSSLELGDSALYFCASSVGTTYMEEQFFGPGTRLTVL.

The CDR3 protein is CASSLVRGGFKKDTQYF. The CDR3, as DNA: TGTGCCAGCAGCTTAGTGCGCGGGGGCTTTAAAAAGGATACGCAGTATTTT. The V call is TRBV7-8, the J call TRBJ2-3; possible D gene TRBD2, 7 bases. From germline, CDR1 is SGHVS and CDR2 FQNEAQ. The CDR3 runs 17 residues. Trimming took off 1 base at V and 6 bases at J, with 20 bases between the two ends.

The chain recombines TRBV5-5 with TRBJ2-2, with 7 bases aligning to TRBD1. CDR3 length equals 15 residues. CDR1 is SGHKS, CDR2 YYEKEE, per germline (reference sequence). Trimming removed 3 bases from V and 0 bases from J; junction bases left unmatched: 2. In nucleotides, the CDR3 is TGTGCCAGCAGCTGGACAGGTGCGAACACCGGGGAGCTGTTTTTT. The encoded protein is CASSWTGANTGELFF.

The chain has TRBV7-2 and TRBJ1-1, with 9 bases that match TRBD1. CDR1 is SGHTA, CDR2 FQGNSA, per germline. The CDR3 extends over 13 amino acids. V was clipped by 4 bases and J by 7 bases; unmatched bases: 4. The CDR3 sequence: CASSWTGEGEAFF. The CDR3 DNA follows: TGTGCCAGCAGCTGGACAGGGGAGGGTGAAGCTTTCTTT.

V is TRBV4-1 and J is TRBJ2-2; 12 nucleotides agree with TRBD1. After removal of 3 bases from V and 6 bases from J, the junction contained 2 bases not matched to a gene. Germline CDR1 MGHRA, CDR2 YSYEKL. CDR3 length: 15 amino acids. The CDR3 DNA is TGCGCCAGCAGCCAGGGACAGGGGGCAGCCGGGGAGCTGTTTTTT. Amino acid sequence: CASSQGQGAAGELFF.

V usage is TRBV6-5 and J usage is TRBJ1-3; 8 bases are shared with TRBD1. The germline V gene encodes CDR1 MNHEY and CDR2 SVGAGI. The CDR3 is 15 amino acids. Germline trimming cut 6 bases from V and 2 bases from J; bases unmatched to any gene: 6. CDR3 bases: TGTGCCAGCAGGAGACAGGGGAGAACTGGAAACACCATATATTTT. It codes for CASRRQGRTGNTIYF.

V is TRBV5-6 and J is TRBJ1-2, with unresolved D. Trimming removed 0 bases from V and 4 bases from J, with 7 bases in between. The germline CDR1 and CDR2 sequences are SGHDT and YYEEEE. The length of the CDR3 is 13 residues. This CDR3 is CASSLDSPYGYTF. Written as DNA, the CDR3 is TGTGCCAGCAGCTTGGACAGTCCCTATGGCTACACCTTC.

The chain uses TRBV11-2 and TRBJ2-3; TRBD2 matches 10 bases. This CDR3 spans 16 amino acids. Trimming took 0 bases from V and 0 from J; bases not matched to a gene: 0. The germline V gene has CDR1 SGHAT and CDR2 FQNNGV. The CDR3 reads CASSLETSGSTDTQYF. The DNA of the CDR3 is TGTGCCAGCAGCTTAGAGACTAGCGGGAGCACAGATACGCAGTATTTT.

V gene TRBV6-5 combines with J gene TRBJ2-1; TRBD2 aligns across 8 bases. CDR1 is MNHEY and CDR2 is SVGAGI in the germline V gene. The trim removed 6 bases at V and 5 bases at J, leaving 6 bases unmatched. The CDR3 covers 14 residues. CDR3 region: CASRNGGGHNEQFF. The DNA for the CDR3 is TGTGCCAGCAGAAACGGGGGGGGGCACAATGAGCAGTTCTTC.

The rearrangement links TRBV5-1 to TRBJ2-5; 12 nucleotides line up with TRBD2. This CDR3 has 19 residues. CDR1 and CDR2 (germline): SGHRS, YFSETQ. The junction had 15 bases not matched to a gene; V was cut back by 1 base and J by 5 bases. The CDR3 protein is CASSLSLRTSGIGGETQYF. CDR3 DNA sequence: TGCGCCAGCAGCTTGAGCCTGAGGACTAGCGGGATTGGGGGGGAGACCCAGTACTTC.

The CDR3 sequence: CASSYPGLAGGGGNEQFF. In DNA form, the CDR3 reads TGTGCCAGCAGTTATCCCGGACTAGCGGGAGGGGGGGGCAATGAGCAGTTCTTC. J is TRBJ2-1 and V is TRBV2, with 15 bases matching TRBD2. Germline V CDR1 and CDR2: SNHLY, FYNNEI. This CDR3 is 18 amino acids long. With V trimmed by 5 bases and J by 6 bases, 11 bases remained unmatched.

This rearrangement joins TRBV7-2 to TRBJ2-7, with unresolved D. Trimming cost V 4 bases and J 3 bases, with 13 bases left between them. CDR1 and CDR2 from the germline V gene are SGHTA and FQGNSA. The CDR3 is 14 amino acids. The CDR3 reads CASSYSGLYYEQYF. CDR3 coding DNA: TGTGCCAGCAGCTATTCCGGGTTGTACTACGAGCAGTACTTC. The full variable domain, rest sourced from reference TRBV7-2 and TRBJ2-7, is GAGVSQSPSNKVTEKGKDVELRCDPISGHTALYWYRQSLGQGLEFLIYFQGNSAPDKSGLPSDRFSAERTGGSVSTLTIQRTQQEDSAVYLCASSYSGLYYEQYFGPGTRLTVT.

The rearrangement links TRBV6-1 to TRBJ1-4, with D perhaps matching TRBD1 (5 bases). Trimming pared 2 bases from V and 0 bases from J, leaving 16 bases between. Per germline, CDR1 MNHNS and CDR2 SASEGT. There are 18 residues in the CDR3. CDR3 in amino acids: CASSEYLRAFATNEKLFF. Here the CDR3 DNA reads TGTGCCAGCAGTGAATACCTCAGGGCCTTTGCAACTAATGAAAAACTGTTTTTT.

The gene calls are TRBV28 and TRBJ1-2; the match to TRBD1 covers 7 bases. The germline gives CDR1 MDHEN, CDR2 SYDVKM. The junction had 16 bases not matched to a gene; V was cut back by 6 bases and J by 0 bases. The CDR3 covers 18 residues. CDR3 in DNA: TGTGCCAGCAGCCCGCTCGCCCTACGGGACAGATCTAACTATGGCTACACCTTC. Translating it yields CASSPLALRDRSNYGYTF.

This CDR3 is CASSLAGHTEETQYF. The CDR3 DNA sequence: TGCGCCAGCAGCTTGGCCGGACATACAGAAGAGACCCAGTACTTC. The gene calls are TRBV5-1 and TRBJ2-5; weak D call: TRBD1 (5 bases). Per germline, CDR1 SGHRS and CDR2 YFSETQ. Trimming cost V 0 bases and J 3 bases, with 12 bases left between them. There are 15 residues in the CDR3.

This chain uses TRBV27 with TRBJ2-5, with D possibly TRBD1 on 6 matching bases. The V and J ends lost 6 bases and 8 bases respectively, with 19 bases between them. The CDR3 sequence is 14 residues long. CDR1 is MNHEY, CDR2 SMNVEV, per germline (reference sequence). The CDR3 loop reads CASSWGRQGTTQYF. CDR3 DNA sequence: TGTGCCAGCAGCTGGGGGCGGCAGGGGACAACCCAGTACTTC.

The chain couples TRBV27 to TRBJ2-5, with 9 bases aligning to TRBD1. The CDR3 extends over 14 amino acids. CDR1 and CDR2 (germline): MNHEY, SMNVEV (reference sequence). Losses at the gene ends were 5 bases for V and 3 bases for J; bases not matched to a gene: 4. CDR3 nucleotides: TGTGCCAGCAGTCCCTGGACAGGGGAAGAGACCCAGTACTTC. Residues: CASSPWTGEETQYF.

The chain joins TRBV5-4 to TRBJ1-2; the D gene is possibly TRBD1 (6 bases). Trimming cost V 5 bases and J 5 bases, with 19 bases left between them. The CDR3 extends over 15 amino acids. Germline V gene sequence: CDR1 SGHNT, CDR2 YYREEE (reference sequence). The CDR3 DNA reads TGTGCCAGCAGACCACGGGGGGGGGCACAATATGGCTACACCTTC. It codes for CASRPRGGAQYGYTF.

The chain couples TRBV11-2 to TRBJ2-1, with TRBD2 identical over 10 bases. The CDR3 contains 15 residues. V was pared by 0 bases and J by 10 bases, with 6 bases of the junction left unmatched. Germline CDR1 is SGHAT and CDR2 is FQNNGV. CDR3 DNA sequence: TGTGCCAGCAGCTTAGATGGGGTGACTAGCGGGGAGCAGTTCTTC. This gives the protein CASSLDGVTSGEQFF.

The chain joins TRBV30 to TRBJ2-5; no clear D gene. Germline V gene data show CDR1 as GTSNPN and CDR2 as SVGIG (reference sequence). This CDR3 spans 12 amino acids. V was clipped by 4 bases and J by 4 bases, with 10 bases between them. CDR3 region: CAWTRPGETQYF. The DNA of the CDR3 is TGTGCCTGGACCCGCCCCGGAGAGACCCAGTACTTC.

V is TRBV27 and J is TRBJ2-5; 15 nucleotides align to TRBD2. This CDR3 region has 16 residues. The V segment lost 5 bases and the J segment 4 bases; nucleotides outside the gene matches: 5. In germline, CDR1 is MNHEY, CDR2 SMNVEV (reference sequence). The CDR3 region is CASSRGTSGRSETQYF. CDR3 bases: TGTGCCAGCAGTAGGGGGACTAGCGGGAGGTCAGAGACCCAGTACTTC.

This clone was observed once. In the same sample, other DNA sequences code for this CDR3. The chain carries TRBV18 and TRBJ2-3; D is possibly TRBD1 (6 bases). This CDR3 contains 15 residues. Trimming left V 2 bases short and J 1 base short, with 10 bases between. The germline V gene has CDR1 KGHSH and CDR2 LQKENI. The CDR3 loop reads CASSPGGFGTDTQYF. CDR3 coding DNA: TGTGCCAGCTCACCAGGGGGCTTCGGCACAGATACGCAGTATTTT.

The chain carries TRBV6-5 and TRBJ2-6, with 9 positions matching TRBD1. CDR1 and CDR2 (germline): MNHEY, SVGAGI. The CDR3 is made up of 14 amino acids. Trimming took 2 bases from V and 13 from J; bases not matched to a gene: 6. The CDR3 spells CASSYTGQGKVLTF. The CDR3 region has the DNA TGTGCCAGCAGTTACACGGGACAGGGAAAGGTCCTGACTTTC.

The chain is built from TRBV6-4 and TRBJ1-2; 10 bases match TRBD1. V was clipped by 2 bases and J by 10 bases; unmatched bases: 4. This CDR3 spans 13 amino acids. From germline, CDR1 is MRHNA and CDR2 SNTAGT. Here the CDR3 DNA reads TGTGCCAGCAGTGACGTGACAGGGGGCCTCTACACCTTC. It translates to CASSDVTGGLYTF.

The CDR3 loop is CASSKGQGTYEQYF. The CDR3 DNA reads as TGTGCCAGCAGCAAGGGACAGGGTACCTACGAGCAGTACTTC. V and J are TRBV7-6 and TRBJ2-7; 9 nucleotides align to TRBD1. Per germline, CDR1 SGHVS and CDR2 FNYEAQ. The CDR3 runs 14 residues. Trimming removed 5 bases from V and 2 bases from J; junction bases left unmatched: 4.

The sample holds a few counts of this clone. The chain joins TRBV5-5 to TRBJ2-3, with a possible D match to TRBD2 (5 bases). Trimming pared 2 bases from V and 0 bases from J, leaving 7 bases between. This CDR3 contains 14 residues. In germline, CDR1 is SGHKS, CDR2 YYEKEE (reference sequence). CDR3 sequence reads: CASSLRGSTDTQYF. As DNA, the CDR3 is TGTGCCAGCAGCTTACGGGGAAGCACAGATACGCAGTATTTT.

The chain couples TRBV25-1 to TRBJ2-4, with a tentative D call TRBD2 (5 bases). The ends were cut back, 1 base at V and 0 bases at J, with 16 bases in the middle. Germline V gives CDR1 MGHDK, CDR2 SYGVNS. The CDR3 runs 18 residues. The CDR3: CASSESGRHVLAKNIQYF. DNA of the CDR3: TGTGCCAGCAGTGAATCGGGAAGGCACGTTTTAGCCAAAAACATTCAGTACTTC.

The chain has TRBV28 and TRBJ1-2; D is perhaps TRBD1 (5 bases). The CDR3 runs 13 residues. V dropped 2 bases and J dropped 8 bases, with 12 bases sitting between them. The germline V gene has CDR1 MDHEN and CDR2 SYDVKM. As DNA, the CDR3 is TGTGCCAGCAGTTTACTGGCAGGGCGGGGCTACACCTTC. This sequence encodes CASSLLAGRGYTF.

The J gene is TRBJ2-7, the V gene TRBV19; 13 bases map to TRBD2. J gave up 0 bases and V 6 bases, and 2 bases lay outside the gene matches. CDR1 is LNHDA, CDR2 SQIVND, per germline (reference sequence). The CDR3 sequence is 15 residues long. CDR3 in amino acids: CASRLAGGDSYEQYF. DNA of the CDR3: TGTGCCAGTAGACTAGCGGGAGGGGACTCCTACGAGCAGTACTTC.

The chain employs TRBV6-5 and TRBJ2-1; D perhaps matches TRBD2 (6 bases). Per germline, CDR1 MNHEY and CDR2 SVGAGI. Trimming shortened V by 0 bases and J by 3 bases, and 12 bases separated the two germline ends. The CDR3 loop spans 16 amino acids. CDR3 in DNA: TGTGCCAGCAGTTACTCGATGGCTAGCGTCTACAATGAGCAGTTCTTC. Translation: CASSYSMASVYNEQFF.